This T cell receptor gamma chain was recorded in a study of gamma-delta T cells after stem cell transplantation. TCRdb processed the RT-PCR reads again with the CATT caller. The top ten clones hold 55% of a sample with about 820 gamma-chain clones, about 6% of them seen once. This clone is judged hyperexpanded (1% or more). This specimen includes other DNA sequences encoding the same CDR3. The CDR3 is 16 residues long. V lost 2 bases and J lost 4; bases outside the gene matches: 2. Germline V gene data show CDR1 as GITISATS and CDR2 as ISYDGTV (reference sequence). Sequenced sample: gamma-delta T cells. The rearrangement joins TRGV9 to TRGJP. The receptor was isolated from a human donor. It is not recorded whose cells these are; they may come from a transplant donor. CDR3 sequence: CALWEEQELGKKIKVF. In DNA form, the CDR3 reads TGTGCCTTGTGGGAGGAACAAGAGTTGGGCAAAAAAATCAAGGTATTT.